The 10 T cell receptor beta chains reported below all come from one sample, sequenced in a study of T cells in localized non-small cell lung cancer. Method: immunoSEQ multiplex PCR; TCRdb's copy keeps in-frame clones and lacks some. The sample yields 55,000 to 80,000 clones, around four fifths seen once. Sample: peripheral blood, taken before any cancer treatment. The receptors come from a female donor at least 60 years old with stage I lung adenocarcinoma.

The sample holds one count of this clone. The chain is built from TRBV9 and TRBJ2-4, with 9 positions matching TRBD1. The CDR3 is made up of 13 amino acids. Germline trimming cut 2 bases from V and 6 bases from J; bases unmatched to any gene: 0. Germline V lookup: CDR1 SGDLS, CDR2 YYNGEE. The CDR3 region has the DNA TGTGCCAGCAGCGTGGGACAGGGAAACATTCAGTACTTC. It is translated as CASSVGQGNIQYF.

Concerning this clone itself: A read error is possible here, since a much larger clone lies one base away. The chain links TRBV5-6 to TRBJ2-7; D perhaps matches TRBD1 (6 bases). With 3 bases removed from V and 3 bases from J, the gap between germline ends came to 13 bases. CDR1 SGHDT and CDR2 YYEEEE come from the germline V gene. The CDR3 length is 14 residues. The CDR3 bases are TGTGCCAGCAGCTCCGGGACACTCAACTACGAGCAGTACTTC. Translating gives CASSSGTLNYEQYF.

This CDR3 reads CASSPRGGVGYTF. Here the CDR3 DNA reads TGTGCCAGCAGCCCTCGGGGAGGGGTTGGCTACACCTTC. The V call is TRBV5-8, the J call TRBJ1-2; TRBD1 might be the D (5 bases). This CDR3 contains 13 residues. Trimming shortened V by 4 bases and J by 7 bases, and 14 bases separated the two germline ends. Per the germline V gene, CDR1 is SGHTS and CDR2 is YDEGEE.

The chain has TRBV10-3 and TRBJ2-1, with TRBD2 identical over 15 bases. The trim removed 4 bases at V and 8 bases at J, leaving 9 bases unmatched. CDR1 is ENHRY, CDR2 SYGVKD, per germline. There are 17 residues in the CDR3. The CDR3 region has the DNA TGTGCCATCAGTGGGACTAGCGGGGGGGCAGATCACTATGAGCAGTTCTTC. This translates into CAISGTSGGADHYEQFF.

The rearrangement links TRBV2 to TRBJ1-5; 7 nucleotides match TRBD1. With 7 bases clipped from V and 6 bases from J, the junction kept 3 bases outside the gene matches. Germline lookup yields CDR1 SNHLY and CDR2 FYNNEI. CDR3 length equals 12 residues. In DNA form, the CDR3 reads TGTGCCAGCACGTACAGGGGTCAGCCCCAGCATTTT. Its protein is CASTYRGQPQHF.

CDR3 in amino acids: CASSQLTGVTEAFF. The CDR3 region has the DNA TGCGCCAGCAGCCAACTGACAGGCGTCACTGAAGCTTTCTTT. This chain uses TRBV4-1 with TRBJ1-1; weak D call: TRBD1 (6 bases). CDR1 and CDR2 (germline): MGHRA, YSYEKL. With 2 bases removed from V and 4 bases from J, the gap between germline ends came to 11 bases. CDR3 length equals 14 residues.

The rearrangement uses TRBV5-1 and TRBJ1-4; TRBD1 might be the D (5 bases). V was shortened by 0 bases and J by 7 bases, with 22 bases between the two germline ends. The CDR3 is made up of 18 amino acids. In germline, CDR1 is SGHRS, CDR2 YFSETQ. CDR3 region: CASSLGDSVGLGGEKLFF. CDR3 nucleotides: TGCGCCAGCAGCTTGGGGGACTCAGTTGGGTTAGGCGGTGAAAAACTGTTTTTT.

DNA for the CDR3: TGTGCCAGCAGCCCGGGGGGGCAGAATAATGAAAAACTGTTTTTT. Translated, it gives CASSPGGQNNEKLFF. The genes are TRBV9 and TRBJ1-4; D may be TRBD1 (6 bases). The V end lost 4 bases, the J end lost 4 bases, and 14 bases lay between the germline ends. The CDR3 sequence is 15 residues long. Germline CDR1 is SGDLS and CDR2 is YYNGEE.

This clone has only one observation. CDR3 protein: CASSIGSGRVGELFF. The CDR3 nucleotides are TGTGCCAGTAGTATAGGTAGCGGGAGGGTCGGGGAGCTGTTTTTT. The chain joins TRBV19 to TRBJ2-2, with TRBD2 matching over 11 bases. In germline, CDR1 is LNHDA, CDR2 SQIVND (reference sequence). This CDR3 spans 15 amino acids. V lost 1 base and J lost 7; bases outside the gene matches: 2.

This clone was seen only once. DNA of the CDR3: TGCGCCAGCAGTAATCCGGGAGCTACTAACAATGAGCAGTTCTTC. Its protein product is CASSNPGATNNEQFF. V and J are TRBV10-1 and TRBJ2-1, with a possible D match to TRBD2 (6 bases). CDR3 length: 15 residues. Germline lookup yields CDR1 WNHNN and CDR2 SYGVQD (reference sequence). With 5 bases removed from V and 5 bases from J, the gap between germline ends came to 16 bases.